A selection of T cell receptor beta chains follows, all from one sample in a study of early T cells in non-severe SARS-CoV-2 infection. TCRdb used MiXCR to reprocess the 5' RACE reads, holding one entry per CDR3 protein. The sample contains 35,000 to 45,000 distinct CDR3 sequences, about 7.4% of which appear only once. The source was whole blood, collected at baseline. These receptors were collected from an adult who was a healthcare worker with PCR-confirmed SARS-CoV-2 infection or an uninfected control (not recorded which). Each CDR3 is given with its conserved first and last residue. A D gene is named only where the DNA matches it firmly. A clone size is listed for some rows: how often the clone was seen (once, few, many), or a class if it is expanded.

cdr3_aa,cdr3_nt,d_call,clone_size,j_call,v_call
CASSTLVGRETQYF,TGTGCCAGCAGTACCCTCGTGGGGAGAGAGACCCAGTACTTC,.,medium-sized,TRBJ2-5,TRBV27
CASTLLGTSTDTQYF,TGTGCCAGCACCCTTCTTGGGACTAGCACAGATACGCAGTATTTT,.,few,TRBJ2-3,TRBV6-6
CASSPWVTDTQYF,TGCGCCAGCAGCCCCTGGGTCACAGATACGCAGTATTTT,.,many,TRBJ2-3,TRBV5-1
CASSGRAELYNEQFF,TGCGCCAGCAGTGGTAGGGCCGAACTCTACAATGAGCAGTTCTTC,.,few,TRBJ2-1,TRBV10-2
CAIRDSTGREQYF,TGTGCCATCAGGGACTCGACAGGACGCGAGCAGTACTTC,.,few,TRBJ2-7,TRBV10-3
CSARGGTNTGELFF,TGCAGTGCTAGAGGGGGCACTAACACCGGGGAGCTGTTTTTT,.,many,TRBJ2-2,TRBV20-1
CASSLDTISYEQYF,TGTGCCAGCAGCTTAGACACAATCTCCTACGAGCAGTACTTC,.,few,TRBJ2-7,TRBV11-2
CASSSGTGAYNEQFF,TGTGCCAGCAGTTCCGGGACAGGGGCATACAATGAGCAGTTCTTC,TRBD1,many,TRBJ2-1,TRBV28
CASSFRGAGDSYEQYF,TGTGCCAGCAGCTTTAGAGGGGCAGGAGACTCCTACGAGCAGTACTTC,.,.,TRBJ2-7,TRBV11-2
CASSPGQGDSPLHF,TGTGCCAGCTCACCAGGACAGGGGGATTCACCCCTCCACTTT,TRBD1,few,TRBJ1-6,TRBV18
CASRVQGDYGYTF,TGTGCCAGCAGGGTACAGGGAGACTATGGCTACACCTTC,.,many,TRBJ1-2,TRBV12-3/TRBV12-4
CASSHGQGRVDTQYF,TGTGCCAGCAGCCACGGACAGGGGAGGGTCGATACGCAGTATTTT,TRBD1,few,TRBJ2-3,TRBV5-4
CASSLPTGFGEQYF,TGCGCCAGCAGCTTACCGACAGGGTTCGGCGAGCAGTACTTC,TRBD1,many,TRBJ2-7,TRBV5-1
CASREGTEPIFGYTF,TGTGCCAGTAGAGAGGGAACCGAACCCATATTTGGCTACACCTTC,.,few,TRBJ1-2,TRBV19
CSAGGGTGKNTIYF,TGCAGTGCTGGGGGAGGGACAGGGAAAAACACCATATATTTT,TRBD1,few,TRBJ1-3,TRBV20-1
CASSRFPFSTGPSDEQYF,TGCGCCAGCAGCCGCTTTCCCTTCTCGACAGGGCCGAGTGACGAGCAGTACTTC,TRBD1,.,TRBJ2-7,TRBV4-3
CASSNHRGGVYSPLHF,TGTGCCAGCAGCAACCACAGGGGAGGTGTTTATTCACCCCTCCACTTT,TRBD1,many,TRBJ1-6,TRBV7-9
CASLLAGVTQETQYF,TGTGCCAGCCTACTAGCGGGGGTTACACAAGAGACCCAGTACTTC,TRBD2,few,TRBJ2-5,TRBV2
CASSLKGVDEKLFF,TGTGCCAGCAGCCTGAAGGGGGTTGATGAAAAACTGTTTTTT,.,few,TRBJ1-4,TRBV7-6
CASSRAEGEQYF,TGTGCCAGCAGCCGGGCGGAGGGCGAGCAGTACTTC,.,few,TRBJ2-7,TRBV3-1
CASSPRGSPGELFF,TGTGCCAGCAGCCCCCGGGGGTCCCCCGGGGAGCTGTTTTTT,.,few,TRBJ2-2,TRBV9
CASSQEAEHYEQYF,TGTGCCAGCAGCCAAGAGGCTGAACACTACGAGCAGTACTTC,.,.,TRBJ2-7,TRBV3-1
CASSKDREEQFF,TGTGCCAGCAGCAAGGACAGGGAAGAGCAGTTCTTC,TRBD1,few,TRBJ2-1,TRBV11-3
CASSIERGQQKTQFF,TGTGCCAGTAGTATAGAACGGGGCCAGCAGAAGACCCAGTTCTTC,.,.,TRBJ2-1,TRBV19
CASSQWTATGDTEAFF,TGTGCCAGCAGCCAGTGGACAGCAACCGGAGACACTGAAGCTTTCTTT,.,many,TRBJ1-1,TRBV11-2
CASSSLGGPYEQYF,TGTGCCAGCAGCTCTCTCGGGGGGCCTTACGAGCAGTACTTC,.,.,TRBJ2-7,TRBV11-2
CASSPWGYGTDTQYF,TGTGCCAGCAGCCCTTGGGGGTATGGGACAGATACGCAGTATTTT,.,few,TRBJ2-3,TRBV2
CSVTGGGYGYTF,TGCAGCGTTACAGGGGGCGGCTATGGCTACACCTTC,TRBD1,few,TRBJ1-2,TRBV29-1
CASSLGHLSYNEQFF,TGCGCCAGCAGCTTGGGGCACCTCTCTTACAATGAGCAGTTCTTC,.,few,TRBJ2-1,TRBV5-1
CASSFLGSNQPQHF,TGTGCCAGCAGTTTCCTTGGGAGCAATCAGCCCCAGCATTTT,.,few,TRBJ1-5,TRBV27
CASSYEILAGGTEAFF,TGTGCCAGCAGTTACGAGATCTTGGCGGGTGGGACTGAAGCTTTCTTT,.,few,TRBJ1-1,TRBV6-6
CAWSPFPGQGSEQYF,TGTGCCTGGAGCCCCTTTCCGGGACAGGGGTCCGAGCAGTACTTC,TRBD1,.,TRBJ2-7,TRBV30
CASRIGLAGAYEQYF,TGTGCCAGCAGGATCGGACTAGCGGGGGCCTACGAGCAGTACTTC,TRBD2,.,TRBJ2-7,TRBV28
CASSQGAMGYTF,TGTGCCAGCAGCCAGGGGGCGATGGGCTACACCTTC,TRBD1,many,TRBJ1-2,TRBV28
CASSPRTGANTEAFF,TGTGCCAGCAGCCCCCGCACAGGGGCTAACACTGAAGCTTTCTTT,TRBD1,many,TRBJ1-1,TRBV12-3/TRBV12-4
CASSQSVLAYEQYF,TGCGCCAGCAGCCAGTCCGTCCTGGCCTACGAGCAGTACTTC,.,.,TRBJ2-7,TRBV5-1
CASNDRSNQPQHF,TGTGCCAGCAATGACAGGAGCAATCAGCCCCAGCATTTT,.,many,TRBJ1-5,TRBV6-1
CASSFHRPDTQYF,TGTGCCAGCAGTTTTCATCGGCCAGATACGCAGTATTTT,.,many,TRBJ2-3,TRBV12-3/TRBV12-4
CASRLAPGAPVEQYF,TGTGCAAGTCGCTTAGCCCCGGGGGCTCCGGTCGAGCAGTACTTC,.,many,TRBJ2-7,TRBV12-2
CASSVSPLNEQFF,TGCGCCAGCAGTGTGTCACCCTTAAATGAGCAGTTCTTC,.,few,TRBJ2-1,TRBV10-1
CASSRTGGRTEAFF,TGTGCCAGCAGCCGAACAGGGGGGAGGACTGAAGCTTTCTTT,TRBD1,many,TRBJ1-1,TRBV11-1
CASTRRGNAVTSGYTF,TGTGCCAGCACCAGAAGGGGGAACGCGGTAACTTCTGGCTACACCTTC,.,few,TRBJ1-2,TRBV6-2/TRBV6-3